This entry lists 8 T cell receptor beta chains sequenced from one sample in a study of cytomegalovirus exposure and HLA in healthy donors (dated by TCRdb to 2015 to 2018). The library was produced with the immunoSEQ multiplex PCR assay. A mixture of 60 forward primers for TCR Vbeta segments and 13 reverse primers for TCR Jbeta segments was used in the multiplex PCR. What TCRdb holds here is the immuneACCESS table cut down to in-frame rearrangements. Part of the clones is not present; checked against another copy, under half of the missing clones reflect an unresolved V gene, and the others are unexplained. For this sample the table gives around 150,000 clones, of which 65% to 90% were detected only once. About 11% of the sample comes from the top ten. Sequencing was done on a sample of PBMCs. Receptor source: a man aged 45-65 years in good health and CMV-seropositive.

The rearrangement uses TRBV5-4 and TRBJ2-3; 9 bases fit TRBD2. J gave up 1 base and V 5 bases, and 5 bases lay outside the gene matches. The CDR3 spans 15 residues. From germline, CDR1 is SGHNT and CDR2 YYREEE (reference sequence). In DNA form, the CDR3 reads TGTGCCAGCAGACCGGCTAGCGGGGGCACAGATACGCAGTATTTT. Protein: CASRPASGGTDTQYF.

V is TRBV6-1 and J is TRBJ1-5; perhaps TRBD1 as D (6 bases). In germline, CDR1 is MNHNS, CDR2 SASEGT. The CDR3 extends over 16 amino acids. V lost 1 base, J lost 6 bases, and 16 bases lay in between. CDR3 loop: CASSEVGQYNIQPQHF. The CDR3 region has the DNA TGTGCCAGCAGTGAAGTAGGACAGTACAACATTCAGCCCCAGCATTTT.

This chain joins TRBV2 and TRBJ2-2; D is unresolved. Trimming took 1 base from V and 6 from J, leaving 12 bases between them. The germline gives CDR1 SNHLY, CDR2 FYNNEI. This CDR3 contains 15 residues. The CDR3 spells CASSEGLVLAGELFF. The CDR3 coding sequence is TGTGCCAGCAGTGAAGGGCTAGTTCTTGCCGGGGAGCTGTTTTTT.

The chain joins TRBV30 to TRBJ2-3, with D uncertain. The CDR3 extends over 11 amino acids. The germline V and J ends were trimmed by 2 bases and 3 bases, with 3 bases remaining between them. Germline CDR1 is GTSNPN and CDR2 is SVGIG (reference sequence). The CDR3 protein is CAWSPTDTQYF. CDR3 in DNA: TGTGCCTGGAGTCCTACAGATACGCAGTATTTT.

The rearrangement uses TRBV19 and TRBJ2-3; TRBD2 matches at 9 bases. CDR3 length equals 15 residues. Germline loops: CDR1 LNHDA, CDR2 SQIVND (reference sequence). The junction had 3 bases not matched to a gene; V was cut back by 4 bases and J by 1 base. The CDR3: CASSTVAGGTDTQYF. Here the CDR3 DNA reads TGTGCCAGTAGTACCGTAGCGGGGGGCACAGATACGCAGTATTTT.

The CDR3 spells CASSETGTSGSNEQFF. The CDR3 region has the DNA TGTGCCAGCAGTGAGACCGGGACTAGCGGGAGTAATGAGCAGTTCTTC. The rearrangement uses TRBV25-1 and TRBJ2-1; 14 nucleotides line up with TRBD2. V was pared by 3 bases and J by 7 bases, with 5 bases of the junction left unmatched. The CDR3 contains 16 residues. Germline lookup yields CDR1 MGHDK and CDR2 SYGVNS.

This clone is a singleton in its sample. The rearrangement joins TRBV5-1 to TRBJ2-5, with D maybe TRBD2 (6 bases). There are 15 residues in the CDR3. Germline CDR1 is SGHRS and CDR2 is YFSETQ. V was shortened by 0 bases and J by 5 bases, with 14 bases between the two germline ends. In DNA, the CDR3 is TGCGCCAGCAGCTTGGCCGGGAGTCGGGGGGAGACCCAGTACTTC. Translated, it gives CASSLAGSRGETQYF.

The genes are TRBV15 and TRBJ2-7; a possible D gene is TRBD2 (6 bases). This CDR3 has 15 amino acids. V lost 6 bases to trimming and J lost 0 bases, with 15 bases between them. Germline assignment: CDR1 LNHNV and CDR2 YYDKDF (reference sequence). CDR3 sequence: CATSLLRTNSYEQYF. The DNA for the CDR3 is TGTGCCACCAGTCTCCTCCGGACTAACTCCTACGAGCAGTACTTC.